The T cell receptor (beta chain) described here comes from a study of blood T cell repertoires in COVID-19. V was shortened by 5 bases and J by 7 bases, with 6 bases between the two germline ends. The CDR3 covers 12 residues. CDR1 is MDHEN and CDR2 is SYDVKM in the germline V gene. Method: immunoSEQ multiplex PCR; TCRdb's copy keeps in-frame clones and lacks some. Among fewer than 150,000 clones, 80% to 90% were seen once, and the ten largest hold 3.5% to 5.5%. The rearrangement uses TRBV28 and TRBJ1-6; D remains unclear. The sequenced sample consisted of peripheral blood. This TCR derives from a woman aged 40 to 50 with acute or convalescent COVID-19. In nucleotides, the CDR3 is TGTGCCAGCAGTCCTCTCAATTCACCCCTCCACTTT. Its translation is CASSPLNSPLHF.